Listed below are T cell receptor beta chains from one sample, sequenced in a study of T cells in Graves' hyperthyroidism and ophthalmopathy. TCRdb independently ran MiXCR on the multiplex PCR reads; one entry per CDR3 protein. The sample consists of 370,000 or so distinct CDR3 sequences, roughly 25% of them appearing once. Material: blood. These receptors were taken from a man aged 50-60 years with Graves' hyperthyroidism. CDR3s include the opening cysteine and the closing phenylalanine or tryptophan. D genes are given only for firm matches. Some rows mark clone size as missing; the rest say once, few, many or name a class of expanded clone.

cdr3_length,j_call,clone_size,d_call,v_call,cdr3_nt,cdr3_aa
12,TRBJ1-1,many,-,TRBV12-3/TRBV12-4,TGTGCCAGCAGGACTCTGAACACTGAAGCTTTCTTT,CASRTLNTEAFF
13,TRBJ2-4,-,TRBD2,TRBV20-1,TGCAGTGCTGGGGGACTAGCGCCAGGCGTTCAGTACTTC,CSAGGLAPGVQYF
16,TRBJ1-1,once,-,TRBV5-1,TGCGCCAGCAGCTTATTGGCGGACAGTAAGAACGCTGAAGCTTTCTTT,CASSLLADSKNAEAFF
13,TRBJ1-4,many,-,TRBV18,TGTGCCAGCTCACTCGACCAGGGTGAAAAACTGTTTTTT,CASSLDQGEKLFF
14,TRBJ2-4,many,-,TRBV12-3/TRBV12-4,TGTGCCAGCAGTTCCGATGGGACGAAGAACATTCAGTACTTC,CASSSDGTKNIQYF
13,TRBJ2-1,many,-,TRBV11-1,TGTGCCAGCAGCACGGCACACCGCAATGAGCAGTTCTTC,CASSTAHRNEQFF
11,TRBJ2-1,once,-,TRBV10-1,TGTGCCATCAGTGGTTCCTACGAGCAGTTCTTC,CAISGSYEQFF
15,TRBJ2-5,few,-,TRBV11-1,TGTGCCAGCAGCCTGACGGGAGAGTACCAAGAGACCCAGTACTTC,CASSLTGEYQETQYF
12,TRBJ2-3,many,TRBD1,TRBV20-1,TGCAGTGCTAACAACAGGGGAGATACGCAGTATTTT,CSANNRGDTQYF
13,TRBJ1-2,-,TRBD1,TRBV6-1,TGTGCCGGCAGGCTACAGGGGGCCCAAGGCTACACCTTC,CAGRLQGAQGYTF
14,TRBJ2-2,-,-,TRBV7-3,TGTGCCAGCAGCTTAAATTCACTAACCGGGGAGCTGTTTTTT,CASSLNSLTGELFF
13,TRBJ1-4,few,-,TRBV6-1,TGTGCCAGCAGCTTAAGGAGGAGTGAAAAACTGTTTTTT,CASSLRRSEKLFF
15,TRBJ2-3,-,TRBD2,TRBV5-1,TGCGCCAGCAGCTTGAGTCTAGCGGGAAGAGATACGCAGTATTTT,CASSLSLAGRDTQYF
12,TRBJ2-1,-,-,TRBV19,TGTGCCAGTAATGGACAGTACAATGAGCAGTTCTTC,CASNGQYNEQFF
14,TRBJ2-5,-,-,TRBV6-5,TGTGCCAGCAGTTTGGACAGTAAATTAAAGACCCAGTACTTC,CASSLDSKLKTQYF
16,TRBJ1-5,-,-,TRBV30,TGTGCCTGGAGTGTCGGGGGGTTTGGTAGCAATCAGCCCCAGCATTTT,CAWSVGGFGSNQPQHF
19,TRBJ2-1,few,TRBD2,TRBV11-3,TGTGCCAGCTCCATACGTAGGACTAGCGGGCCCAGCTCCTACAATGAGCAGTTCTTC,CASSIRRTSGPSSYNEQFF
17,TRBJ2-3,few,TRBD1,TRBV5-1,TGCGCCAGCAGCACCTACACGCAGGGGGCCGTCGCAGATACGCAGTATTTT,CASSTYTQGAVADTQYF
15,TRBJ2-1,-,TRBD1,TRBV6-2/TRBV6-3,TGTGCCAGCAGGCGCACAGGGGGCTCCTACAATGAGCAGTTCTTC,CASRRTGGSYNEQFF
15,TRBJ2-5,many,TRBD1,TRBV12-3/TRBV12-4,TGTGCCAGCAGTCCAGGGACAGGACGGGGAGAGACCCAGTACTTC,CASSPGTGRGETQYF
15,TRBJ2-3,-,-,TRBV30,TGTGCCTGGAGTGTAGGTACACGCCAATCAGATACGCAGTATTTT,CAWSVGTRQSDTQYF
14,TRBJ1-1,-,-,TRBV7-9,TGTGCCAGCAGCTTAAGGCGGACTGGAACTGAAGCTTTCTTT,CASSLRRTGTEAFF
15,TRBJ2-7,-,TRBD1,TRBV11-2,TGTGCCTGCAGCTTGCGGACAGGGGCGTCCTACGAGCAGTACTTC,CACSLRTGASYEQYF
17,TRBJ1-2,many,TRBD1,TRBV6-6,TGTGCCAGCAGTTACTCGTTCCCGCAGGGGGGGAACTATGGCTACACCTTC,CASSYSFPQGGNYGYTF
13,TRBJ2-1,-,TRBD2,TRBV6-2/TRBV6-3,TGTGCCACCGAGCGGGGGGACTACAATGAGCAGTTCTTC,CATERGDYNEQFF
13,TRBJ2-1,few,-,TRBV12-3/TRBV12-4,TGTGCCAGCAGCCCAAATCTACGGCGTGAGCAGTTCTTC,CASSPNLRREQFF
15,TRBJ2-3,-,TRBD2,TRBV19,TGTGCCAGTAGTATAGTAACTAGCGCCACAGATACGCAGTATTTT,CASSIVTSATDTQYF
16,TRBJ2-3,-,-,TRBV20-1,TGCAGTGCTAGTCGGTTGGGCGGGTCCCAAACGGATACGCAGTATTTT,CSASRLGGSQTDTQYF
14,TRBJ2-3,many,-,TRBV12-3/TRBV12-4,TGTGCCAGCAGGGACAGCCTAAACACAGATACGCAGTATTTT,CASRDSLNTDTQYF
15,TRBJ2-3,many,TRBD1,TRBV6-2/TRBV6-3,TGTGCCAGCAGTACCGGGACAGTTTTCACAGATACGCAGTATTTT,CASSTGTVFTDTQYF
15,TRBJ2-1,few,TRBD2,TRBV5-1,TGCGCCAGCAGCTTGGAGGGGACTAGCGGGGGTCACCTGTTCTTC,CASSLEGTSGGHLFF
16,TRBJ2-1,few,TRBD2,TRBV5-1,TGCGCCAGCAGCCAGCGGGGTAGCGGGGGTTTTGGTGAGCAGTTCTTC,CASSQRGSGGFGEQFF
17,TRBJ2-1,few,TRBD2,TRBV3-1,TGTGCCAGCAGCAAGGGACTAGCGGGAGCCCAAGGGAATGAGCAGTTCTTC,CASSKGLAGAQGNEQFF
13,TRBJ1-2,few,-,TRBV12-3/TRBV12-4,TGTGCCAGCAGTTTTGGCCAGGGCGGCGGCTACACCTTC,CASSFGQGGGYTF
19,TRBJ2-1,-,TRBD2,TRBV29-1,TGCAGCGTTGAAGGTGTCCAACTAGCGGGAGGGCAGAAAAGGTTTGAGCAGTTCTTC,CSVEGVQLAGGQKRFEQFF
15,TRBJ1-1,once,-,TRBV2,TGTGCCAGCAGCCCTATCCCACTGGGGCGCGTTGAAGCTTTCTTT,CASSPIPLGRVEAFF
14,TRBJ1-2,many,-,TRBV6-1,TGTGCCAGCAGTTACCTTACAGCTAACTATGGCTACACCTTC,CASSYLTANYGYTF
15,TRBJ2-5,-,-,TRBV9,TGTGCCAGCAGTGCCGGGACTCTAAACCAAGAGACCCAGTACTTC,CASSAGTLNQETQYF
13,TRBJ2-3,few,TRBD1,TRBV18,TGTGCCAGCGATACAGGGGAAACAGATACGCAGTATTTT,CASDTGETDTQYF
11,TRBJ2-7,-,-,TRBV29-1,TGCAGCGTAAGAGAGACCTACGAGCAGTACTTC,CSVRETYEQYF
13,TRBJ1-1,few,-,TRBV5-1,TGCGCCAGCAAGCCAACAGCGGACACTGAAGCTTTCTTT,CASKPTADTEAFF
15,TRBJ2-2,-,-,TRBV20-1,TGCAGTGCTAGTGGGGGGACAGCCAAGTCCGGGGAGCTGTTTTTT,CSASGGTAKSGELFF
15,TRBJ2-2,-,-,TRBV7-9,TGTGCCAGCAGTTTGGACTCTTTGAACACCGGGGAGCTGTTTTTT,CASSLDSLNTGELFF
17,TRBJ2-1,-,TRBD2,TRBV19,TGTGCCAGTAGTATTTTAGGAGCGGGAGCCGGCTACAATGAGCAGTTCTTC,CASSILGAGAGYNEQFF
13,TRBJ1-5,-,-,TRBV6-1,TGTGCCAGCAGGGGGGGTTTCAATCAGCCCCAGCATTTT,CASRGGFNQPQHF
13,TRBJ2-4,few,TRBD1,TRBV12-3/TRBV12-4,TGTGCCAGCAGTGGGACAGTCAAAAACATTCAGTACTTC,CASSGTVKNIQYF
16,TRBJ1-5,-,TRBD1,TRBV20-1,TGCAGTGCTAGAAGGGGGACAGGGGGAGTCAATCAGCCCCAGCATTTT,CSARRGTGGVNQPQHF
15,TRBJ2-7,few,TRBD2,TRBV7-2,TGTGCCAGCAACTACTTAGCGGGAGGTTCCTACGAGCAGTACTTC,CASNYLAGGSYEQYF
16,TRBJ2-5,-,TRBD2,TRBV6-1,TGTGCCAGCAGTGAACTGGCTAGCGGGAGGTTGGAGACCCAGTACTTC,CASSELASGRLETQYF
14,TRBJ2-1,-,-,TRBV4-1,TGCGCCAGCAGCCAAGATGCGGGGCGCAATGAGCAGTTCTTC,CASSQDAGRNEQFF
14,TRBJ2-7,-,TRBD1,TRBV19,TGTGCCAGTAGTAAAGGTGGGACAGCCTACGAGCAGTACTTC,CASSKGGTAYEQYF
15,TRBJ2-5,few,TRBD2,TRBV19,TGTGCCAGTAGTATTTCTAGCGGGGCGAGAGGGGCCCAGTACTTC,CASSISSGARGAQYF
16,TRBJ1-1,-,TRBD1,TRBV12-5,TGTGCTAGTGGTTTGGTATCGGACAGGGGAGACACTGAAGCTTTCTTT,CASGLVSDRGDTEAFF
11,TRBJ2-7,-,-,TRBV6-1,TGTGCCAGCAGTGATTGGCTCGAGCAGTACTTC,CASSDWLEQYF
14,TRBJ2-5,-,-,TRBV18,TGTGCCAGCTCACCAGGGGTAGGACAAGAGACCCAGTACTTC,CASSPGVGQETQYF
14,TRBJ2-1,few,-,TRBV27,TGTGCCAGCAGTACAGGGAACACCTACAATGAGCAGTTCTTC,CASSTGNTYNEQFF
16,TRBJ1-1,many,-,TRBV11-2,TGTGCCAGCAGCCCCAGACAGGTAGTCATGAACACTGAAGCTTTCTTT,CASSPRQVVMNTEAFF